The 24 T cell receptor beta chains listed next were all sequenced from one sample in a study of Tregs in tolerant kidney transplant recipients. TCRdb's copy holds only in-frame clones and misses some; the assay was immunoSEQ multiplex PCR. In all, the sample yields approximately 52,000 clones. This specimen was CD4+ T cells from blood, taken before the transplant. The source is a human donor who received a combined kidney and bone marrow transplant.

About this clone: The observed sequence ends 3 residues before the CDR3 terminus, with the missing tail filled in from the germline J gene. The rearrangement links TRBV11-2 to TRBJ2-7, with TRBD2 matching over 10 bases. Trimming at V came to 5 bases and at J to 3 bases, leaving 7 bases not matched to a gene. The CDR3 is 15 residues long. Germline V gene sequence: CDR1 SGHAT, CDR2 FQNNGV. Here the CDR3 reads CASSQTGLADYEQYF. Partial CDR3 DNA: TGTGCCAGCAGCCAGACCGGACTAGCGGACTACGAG. The full variable domain, rest sourced from reference TRBV11-2 and TRBJ2-7, is EAGVAQSPRYKIIEKRQSVAFWCNPISGHATLYWYQQILGQGPKLLIQFQNNGVVDDSQLPKDRFSAERLKGVDSTLKIQPAKLEDSAVYLCASSQTGLADYEQYFGPGTRLTVT.

In the case of this clone: The read ends 3 residues before the CDR3 terminus; that terminus is restored from the germline J gene. J is TRBJ2-1 and V is TRBV30, with 10 bases identical to TRBD2. The germline V gene has CDR1 GTSNPN and CDR2 SVGIG (reference sequence). The length of the CDR3 is 14 residues. V was pared by 8 bases and J by 8 bases, with 12 bases of the junction left unmatched. The CDR3 protein is CAHNLAGAGDEQFF. CDR3 DNA, as far as it was read: TGTGCCCATAATCTAGCGGGAGCTGGGGATGAG.

Notes on this clone: The sequenced fragment ends 3 residues before the CDR3 boundary, so the rest is inferred from the germline J gene. V is TRBV20-1 and J is TRBJ1-2, with D tentatively TRBD1 (5 bases). The CDR3 extends over 14 amino acids. The germline gives CDR1 DFQATT, CDR2 SNEGSKA (reference sequence). V was cut by 0 bases and J by 4 bases, with 12 bases left in between. The CDR3 here is CSAREGERGYGYTF. The sequenced CDR3 bases are TGCAGTGCTAGAGAGGGGGAGCGGGGCTATGGC.

Turning to this clone: The observed sequence ends 3 residues before the CDR3 terminus, with the missing tail filled in from the germline J gene. The chain has TRBV28 and TRBJ2-1; 9 bases map to TRBD2. The CDR3 spans 15 residues. In germline, CDR1 is MDHEN, CDR2 SYDVKM. V was clipped by 5 bases and J by 7 bases; unmatched bases: 9. CDR3 DNA, as far as it was read: TGTGCCAGCAGTGGCCCTAGCGGGATCGGGAATGAG. This encodes CASSGPSGIGNE. The full CDR3 protein is CASSGPSGIGNEQFF.

As regards this clone: The CDR3 end lies 3 residues beyond the end of the read and is filled in from the germline J gene. The chain links TRBV5-6 to TRBJ2-7; D may be TRBD1 (7 bases). Per the germline V gene, CDR1 is SGHDT and CDR2 is YYEEEE. The CDR3 consists of 14 residues. V shed 5 bases and J shed 0 bases, with 12 bases lying between them. CDR3 DNA, as far as it was read: TGTGCCAGCAGGCAGGGGGGACTCTCCTACGAG. It encodes CASRQGGLSYE. The complete CDR3 protein is CASRQGGLSYEQYF.

Worth noting for this clone: Read coverage stops 3 residues before the CDR3 terminus; the germline J gene supplies the remainder. V and J are TRBV30 and TRBJ2-7, with 7 bases matching TRBD2. Germline CDR1 is GTSNPN and CDR2 is SVGIG (reference sequence). The junction had 6 bases not matched to a gene; V was cut back by 3 bases and J by 1 base. The CDR3 length is 14 residues. CDR3 protein: CAWSGGSRSYEQYF. CDR3 DNA, as far as it was read: TGTGCCTGGAGCGGCGGGAGCAGGTCCTACGAG.

CDR3 DNA, as far as it was read: TGCAGTGCTAGGGGCCGAGATAGG. Amino acid sequence: CSARGRDR. The whole CDR3 reads CSARGRDRAFF. The chain is built from TRBV20-1 and TRBJ1-1; D not certain. The read gets to within 3 residues of the CDR3 end, and the germline J gene fills in the rest. Germline values: CDR1 DFQATT, CDR2 SNEGSKA (reference sequence). The CDR3 has 11 amino acids.

On this clone itself: The read falls 3 residues short of the CDR3 end, and the missing part is taken from the germline J gene. The genes are TRBV9 and TRBJ2-2, with 7 bases fitting TRBD1. This CDR3 has 14 amino acids. Germline V CDR1 and CDR2: SGDLS, YYNGEE. J gave up 4 bases and V 3 bases, and 3 bases lay outside the gene matches. The CDR3 sequence: CASSGTGFTGELFF. The covered CDR3 bases are TGTGCCAGCAGCGGGACAGGCTTCACCGGGGAG.

In regard to this clone: The read terminates 3 residues before the CDR3 end, so the remaining end is supplied by the germline J gene. This chain uses TRBV30 with TRBJ1-1; perhaps TRBD1 as D (5 bases). CDR1 is GTSNPN, CDR2 SVGIG, per germline (reference sequence). CDR3 length equals 12 residues. The CDR3 sequence: CAWSAFGGAAFF. CDR3 bases read: TGTGCCTGGAGCGCTTTCGGGGGAGCG.

CDR3 sequence: CASSLSLGGKPPQETQYF. CDR3 DNA (partial): TGTGCCAGCAGTTTATCCCTCGGGGGAAAGCCCCCGCAAGAGACC. V and J are TRBV12-3 or TRBV12-4 and TRBJ2-5; possibly TRBD2 for D (6 bases). The read finishes 3 residues shy of the CDR3 end, and the germline J gene is used to complete it. The V end lost 2 bases, the J end lost 2 bases, and 21 bases lay between the germline ends. This CDR3 comprises 18 residues.

On this clone: The observed sequence ends 3 residues before the CDR3 terminus, with the missing tail filled in from the germline J gene. The genes are TRBV19 and TRBJ2-3; unclear D gene. CDR1 and CDR2 (germline): LNHDA, SQIVND (reference sequence). The CDR3 spans 15 residues. Trimming shortened V by 4 bases and J by 2 bases, and 13 bases separated the two germline ends. The CDR3 region is CASSTDLENTDTQYF. The part of the CDR3 DNA that was read is TGTGCCAGTAGTACTGACTTGGAAAACACAGATACG.

As to this clone: From the germline J gene comes the end of the CDR3, since the read stops 3 residues before it. The V gene is TRBV2, the J gene TRBJ2-2, with TRBD1 matching over 7 bases. After removal of 7 bases from V and 4 bases from J, the junction contained 9 bases not matched to a gene. Per the germline V gene, CDR1 is SNHLY and CDR2 is FYNNEI. The CDR3 covers 15 residues. The DNA read from the CDR3 is TGTGCCAGCACTGATAGGGACAGCACCACCGGGGAG. This translates into CASTDRDSTTGE. From start to end, the CDR3 is CASTDRDSTTGELFF.

About this clone: The sequenced fragment ends 3 residues before the CDR3 boundary, so the rest is inferred from the germline J gene. The V call is TRBV19, the J call TRBJ2-1, with unresolved D. The ends were cut back, 5 bases at V and 8 bases at J, with 28 bases in the middle. CDR3 length equals 18 residues. From germline, CDR1 is LNHDA and CDR2 SQIVND (reference sequence). CDR3 loop: CASSFSLGSSNLVDEQFF. The sequenced part of the CDR3 DNA is TGTGCCAGTAGTTTTAGTTTAGGGTCGTCTAACCTCGTGGATGAG.

As to this clone: The read ends 3 residues before the CDR3 terminus; that terminus is restored from the germline J gene. The chain uses TRBV20-1 and TRBJ2-5; 14 positions match TRBD2. This CDR3 has 16 amino acids. Germline loops: CDR1 DFQATT, CDR2 SNEGSKA (reference sequence). The J segment lost 0 bases and the V segment lost 6 bases, leaving 6 bases of the junction unmatched. The covered CDR3 bases are TGCAGTGCAGGGACTAGCGGGAGTATTTACCAAGAGACC. This translates into CSAGTSGSIYQET. The entire CDR3 sequence reads CSAGTSGSIYQETQYF.

Comment on this clone: The sequence runs out 3 residues before the end of the CDR3; the remainder is reconstructed from the germline J gene. V usage is TRBV2 and J usage is TRBJ2-2; a possible D gene is TRBD1 (6 bases). The CDR3 has 14 amino acids. Per germline, CDR1 SNHLY and CDR2 FYNNEI. The covered CDR3 bases are TGTGCCAGCAGTTCTGGACAGCTACCGGGTGGG. Translated, it gives CASSSGQLPGG. The whole CDR3 sequence is CASSSGQLPGGLFF.

Concerning this clone: The read gets to within 3 residues of the CDR3 end, and the germline J gene fills in the rest. J is TRBJ2-1 and V is TRBV20-1; 12 bases are shared with TRBD2. CDR1 is DFQATT, CDR2 SNEGSKA, per germline (reference sequence). The CDR3 is 16 amino acids. The junction had 7 bases not matched to a gene; V was cut back by 0 bases and J by 7 bases. The CDR3 spells CSARDRLAGDFNEQFF. CDR3 DNA (partial): TGCAGTGCTAGAGACCGACTAGCGGGAGATTTTAATGAG.

For this clone: The read ends 3 residues early relative to the CDR3; the germline J gene fills the gap. This sequence joins TRBV7-9 and TRBJ1-5, with a tentative D call TRBD1 (5 bases). Trimming left V 1 base short and J 7 bases short, with 11 bases between. Germline-derived CDR1 and CDR2 are SEHNR and FQNEAQ (reference sequence). This CDR3 spans 14 amino acids. CDR3 bases read: TGTGCCAGCAGCTTAGAGGGGTCGGGCCAGCCC. This encodes CASSLEGSGQP. The CDR3, in full, reads CASSLEGSGQPQHF.

Notes on this clone: The read is 3 residues too short to cover the CDR3 end, so that end is filled in from the germline J gene. J is TRBJ1-4 and V is TRBV2; the match to TRBD1 covers 9 bases. The V gene's germline CDR1 is SNHLY and CDR2 FYNNEI. This CDR3 region has 13 residues. The junction had 2 bases not matched to a gene; V was cut back by 6 bases and J by 6 bases. The CDR3 sequence is CASSRDRDEKLFF. The DNA read from the CDR3 is TGTGCCAGCAGCCGGGACAGGGATGAAAAA.

On this clone itself: The missing CDR3 end, 3 residues past where the read stops, is filled in from the germline J gene. The rearrangement links TRBV7-9 to TRBJ2-7; possible D gene TRBD1, 6 bases. The CDR3 is 12 residues long. The germline V and J ends were trimmed by 3 bases and 6 bases, with 9 bases remaining between them. CDR1 and CDR2 (germline): SEHNR, FQNEAQ (reference sequence). Incomplete CDR3 DNA: TGTGCCAGCAGCTTCACAGGGCCCGAG. Protein sequence: CASSFTGPE. The full CDR3 protein reads CASSFTGPEQYF.

Concerning this clone itself: Read sequence stops 3 residues before the CDR3 end, and the germline J gene provides the missing end. V is TRBV7-3 and J is TRBJ2-1; 8 bases line up with TRBD1. The CDR3 length is 15 residues. V lost 5 bases, J lost 9 bases, and 12 bases stayed unmatched. Germline loops: CDR1 SGHTA, CDR2 FQGTGA. The CDR3 protein is CASSPAPGQGGEQFF. CDR3 DNA, as far as it was read: TGTGCCAGCAGCCCAGCCCCCGGACAGGGTGGTGAG. The whole variable domain, remainder taken from reference TRBV7-3 and TRBJ2-1, is GAGVSQTPSNKVTEKGKYVELRCDPISGHTALYWYRQSLGQGPEFLIYFQGTGAADDSGLPNDRFFAVRPEGSVSTLKIQRTERGDSAVYLCASSPAPGQGGEQFFGPGTRLTVL.

Points on this clone: The read ends 3 residues before the CDR3 terminus; that terminus is restored from the germline J gene. The chain joins TRBV20-1 to TRBJ2-1; perhaps TRBD1 as D (6 bases). In germline, CDR1 is DFQATT, CDR2 SNEGSKA (reference sequence). Trimming took 5 bases from V and 7 from J, leaving 21 bases between them. CDR3 length equals 15 residues. The covered CDR3 bases are TGCAGTGCTGAGACTCGACAGGTCTGGAGAAATGAG. Its translation: CSAETRQVWRNE. The complete CDR3 sequence is CSAETRQVWRNEQFF.

In the case of this clone: With the read ending 3 residues before the CDR3 end, the germline J gene is used to fill in that end. This chain uses TRBV2 with TRBJ2-1, with a tentative D call TRBD1 (5 bases). Looked up from germline, CDR1 is SNHLY and CDR2 is FYNNEI. The CDR3 length is 13 residues. Trimming cost V 9 bases and J 5 bases, with 14 bases left between them. The CDR3 spells CASLEGVDNEQFF. CDR3 DNA (partial): TGTGCCAGTTTGGAAGGGGTGGACAATGAG.

For this clone: Coverage ceases 3 residues before the CDR3 finishes, and the germline J gene fills in the end. The chain recombines TRBV30 with TRBJ1-1; D gene ambiguous. The CDR3 is 13 residues long. Germline CDR1 is GTSNPN and CDR2 is SVGIG (reference sequence). V was trimmed by 0 bases and J by 6 bases, leaving 11 bases between them. This CDR3 is CAWSVNSGAEAFF. The CDR3 bases that were read are TGTGCCTGGAGTGTAAATAGCGGGGCTGAA.

Concerning this clone: The read is 3 residues too short to cover the CDR3 end, so that end is filled in from the germline J gene. The chain links TRBV20-1 to TRBJ2-5; the match to TRBD2 covers 7 bases. This CDR3 is 13 amino acids long. Germline CDR1 DFQATT, CDR2 SNEGSKA (reference sequence). The CDR3 region is CSAREGGSETQYF. CDR3 DNA (partial): TGCAGCGCAAGAGAGGGCGGGAGTGAGACC.